One and the same sample provided the 25 T cell receptor beta chains below, sequenced in a study of cytomegalovirus exposure and HLA in healthy donors. The PCR employed 60 Vbeta primers together with 13 Jbeta primers. TCRdb keeps only in-frame clones here, not all; method: immunoSEQ multiplex PCR. Of some 150,000 clones in the sample, more than 8% were seen once. The specimen was PBMCs. Every receptor here comes from a man between 50 and 59 years old in good health and CMV-seronegative.

This clone has more than one count but fewer than ten. This chain uses TRBV9 with TRBJ2-1; D possibly corresponds to TRBD2 (5 bases). CDR3 length: 15 amino acids. The V and J ends lost 0 bases and 3 bases respectively, with 10 bases between them. Germline V lookup: CDR1 SGDLS, CDR2 YYNGEE. CDR3 nucleotides: TGTGCCAGCAGCGTAGTGTCGGGAATCTACAATGAGCAGTTCTTC. Translation gives CASSVVSGIYNEQFF.

This clone was picked up a small number of times. The rearrangement links TRBV29-1 to TRBJ2-5; D remains unclear. Germline CDR1 is SQVTM and CDR2 is ANQGSEA. Deletions cut 2 bases from V and 4 bases from J, with 5 bases between. CDR3 length: 11 residues. The CDR3 loop reads CSVELGETQYF. The CDR3 DNA follows: TGCAGCGTTGAACTAGGAGAGACCCAGTACTTC.

This clone was found a few times. The V gene is TRBV9, the J gene TRBJ2-2, with 12 bases matching TRBD2. Unmatched junction bases numbered 0, after V lost 0 bases and J lost 0 bases. Germline CDR1 is SGDLS and CDR2 is YYNGEE. The CDR3 is 17 residues long. The CDR3 here is CASSVGLAGANTGELFF. For the CDR3, the DNA is TGTGCCAGCAGCGTAGGACTAGCGGGAGCGAACACCGGGGAGCTGTTTTTT.

The chain uses TRBV7-9 and TRBJ1-5, with 11 bases identical to TRBD1. This CDR3 spans 16 amino acids. J lost 7 bases, V lost 5 bases, and 10 bases had no gene match. CDR1 and CDR2 from the germline V gene are SEHNR and FQNEAQ (reference sequence). The DNA of the CDR3 is TGTGCCAGCAGCCCGGGGGGACAGGGGGGAGGGCAGCCCCAGCATTTT. Amino acid sequence: CASSPGGQGGGQPQHF.

The chain has TRBV27 and TRBJ1-1; possibly TRBD1 for D (6 bases). Between the trimmed V and J ends, which lost 3 bases and 3 bases, there was a span of 17 bases. In germline, CDR1 is MNHEY, CDR2 SMNVEV (reference sequence). The CDR3 consists of 16 residues. The CDR3 protein is CASSFSGAARHTEAFF. DNA of the CDR3: TGTGCCAGCAGTTTCTCAGGGGCGGCGCGGCACACTGAAGCTTTCTTT.

The chain is built from TRBV21-1 and TRBJ2-3; the tabulated D call, TRBD2, remains unverified against the DNA. TRBV21-1 is marked as a pseudogene. This CDR3 comprises 13 residues. CDR3 nucleotide sequence: TGTGCCAGCACCGCGGACTGCGCAGATACGCAGTATTTT. It is translated as CASTADCADTQYF.

This clone appeared a few times. The chain uses TRBV7-6 and TRBJ2-5, with 7 bases lining up with TRBD2. The J segment lost 3 bases and the V segment lost 1 base, leaving 5 bases of the junction unmatched. Germline-derived CDR1 and CDR2 are SGHVS and FNYEAQ. The CDR3 totals 15 residues. CDR3 sequence: CASSLGAGREETQYF. The CDR3 DNA reads TGTGCCAGCAGCTTAGGTGCAGGGAGGGAAGAGACCCAGTACTTC.

The table lists this clone with a few counts. The V and J genes are TRBV9 and TRBJ2-2; 8 bases are shared with TRBD1. V lost 0 bases and J lost 0; bases outside the gene matches: 13. Germline lookup yields CDR1 SGDLS and CDR2 YYNGEE. The CDR3 totals 20 residues. This CDR3 is CASSVDSGGLDGTNTGELFF. The CDR3 nucleotides read TGTGCCAGCAGCGTAGATTCAGGGGGCCTGGACGGGACGAACACCGGGGAGCTGTTTTTT. Complete variable domain (other parts from reference TRBV9 and TRBJ2-2): DSGVTQTPKHLITATGQRVTLRCSPRSGDLSVYWYQQSLDQGLQFLIQYYNGEERAKGNILERFSAQQFPDLHSELNLSSLELGDSALYFCASSVDSGGLDGTNTGELFFGEGSRLTVL.

The chain couples TRBV19 to TRBJ2-7; TRBD1 matches at 9 bases. The CDR3 is 14 amino acids. Germline trimming cut 5 bases from V and 1 base from J; bases unmatched to any gene: 3. Germline lookup yields CDR1 LNHDA and CDR2 SQIVND (reference sequence). Written as DNA, the CDR3 is TGTGCCAGTAGTTCCGGGACAGGGTCCTACGAGCAGTACTTC. The encoded protein is CASSSGTGSYEQYF. Full variable domain (remainder filled in from reference TRBV19 and TRBJ2-7): DGGITQSPKYLFRKEGQNVTLSCEQNLNHDAMYWYRQDPGQGLRLIYYSQIVNDFQKGDIAEGYSVSREKKESFPLTVTSAQKNPTAFYLCASSSGTGSYEQYFGPGTRLTVT.

There are many counts of this clone. The CDR3 bases are TGTGCCAGCAGCCTAAGTACAGTAGAGCAGTACTTC. Translating it yields CASSLSTVEQYF. The genes are TRBV5-6 and TRBJ2-7; D not certain. The V gene's germline CDR1 is SGHDT and CDR2 YYEEEE. The CDR3 totals 12 residues. V was clipped by 4 bases and J by 7 bases, with 12 bases between them. The full variable domain, rest sourced from reference TRBV5-6 and TRBJ2-7, is DAGVTQSPTHLIKTRGQQVTLRCSPKSGHDTVSWYQQALGQGPQFIFQYYEEEERQRGNFPDRFSGHQFPNYSSELNVNALLLGDSALYLCASSLSTVEQYFGPGTRLTVT.

The J gene is TRBJ2-5, the V gene TRBV9; TRBD1 is a possible D gene (6 bases). Trimming removed 1 base from V and 1 base from J, with 11 bases in between. CDR1 and CDR2 (germline): SGDLS, YYNGEE. The CDR3 covers 15 residues. This chain's CDR3 is CASSVLGHLQETQYF. The CDR3 bases are TGTGCCAGCAGCGTATTGGGACACCTCCAAGAGACCCAGTACTTC.

This clone was seen a handful of times. J is TRBJ2-7 and V is TRBV28, with unresolved D. This CDR3 has 13 residues. CDR1 and CDR2 from the germline V gene are MDHEN and SYDVKM. V lost 6 bases to trimming and J lost 3 bases, with 12 bases between them. CDR3 sequence reads: CASREEGFYEQYF. The CDR3 DNA reads TGTGCCAGCAGAGAGGAAGGTTTCTACGAGCAGTACTTC.

This chain joins TRBV2 and TRBJ2-1; 7 bases are shared with TRBD1. The CDR3 has 14 residues. Germline loops: CDR1 SNHLY, CDR2 FYNNEI. V trimming: 10 bases; J trimming: 4 bases; junction bases outside the gene matches: 10. CDR3 amino acids: CATRASGQYNEQFF. For the CDR3, the DNA is TGTGCCACCAGGGCTTCGGGACAGTACAATGAGCAGTTCTTC.

This rearrangement joins TRBV5-1 to TRBJ2-7; tentative D call: TRBD2 (6 bases). Looked up from germline, CDR1 is SGHRS and CDR2 is YFSETQ. The CDR3 is made up of 15 amino acids. Trimming took 4 bases from V and 3 from J, leaving 17 bases between them. For the CDR3, the DNA is TGCGCCAGCAGCCACGGCGGGGTTCAGATCTACGAGCAGTACTTC. It yields the protein CASSHGGVQIYEQYF.

The chain carries TRBV2 and TRBJ2-2; tentatively, D is TRBD1 (5 bases). This CDR3 region has 15 residues. V shed 3 bases and J shed 6 bases, with 14 bases lying between them. Looked up from germline, CDR1 is SNHLY and CDR2 is FYNNEI. The CDR3 nucleotides are TGTGCCAGCAGTGATAGACAGCATGGGGCCGGGGAGCTGTTTTTT. Translating gives CASSDRQHGAGELFF.

CDR3 DNA sequence: TGTGCCAGCAGCCAAGAAGGGGAGACTAGCGGTTACAATGAGCAGTTCTTC. Translation gives CASSQEGETSGYNEQFF. The J gene is TRBJ2-1, the V gene TRBV4-2, with 9 bases aligning to TRBD2. CDR1 LGHNA and CDR2 YNFKEQ come from the germline V gene. J was trimmed by 4 bases and V by 0 bases; bases with no gene match: 7. CDR3 length equals 17 residues.

The chain links TRBV11-3 to TRBJ1-5, with D uncertain. The CDR3 spans 15 residues. The ends were cut back, 5 bases at V and 0 bases at J, with 11 bases in the middle. Germline CDR1 reads SGHNT; CDR2 reads YENEEA. The CDR3 here is CASSPRGDSNQPQHF. The CDR3 DNA is TGTGCCAGCAGCCCCCGGGGTGATAGCAATCAGCCCCAGCATTTT.

The rearrangement links TRBV7-9 to TRBJ2-1; 9 nucleotides agree with TRBD2. This CDR3 has 14 amino acids. The junction had 0 bases not matched to a gene; V was cut back by 2 bases and J by 4 bases. The germline CDR1 and CDR2 sequences are SEHNR and FQNEAQ (reference sequence). The CDR3 is CASSLTSGYNEQFF. CDR3 DNA: TGTGCCAGCAGCTTAACTAGCGGGTACAATGAGCAGTTCTTC.

CDR3 nucleotides: TGTGCCAGCAGTTTAGGGGGGGTCGGTAGCAATCAGCCCCAGCATTTT. Translation: CASSLGGVGSNQPQHF. This chain links TRBV28 with TRBJ1-5; the D gene is possibly TRBD1 (5 bases). The CDR3 sequence is 16 residues long. Germline lookup yields CDR1 MDHEN and CDR2 SYDVKM. The V gene lost 2 bases and the J gene lost 0 bases, with 11 bases spanning the gap.

This clone was recorded a few times. The rearrangement joins TRBV9 to TRBJ2-3; the match to TRBD2 covers 7 bases. V gave up 3 bases and J gave up 6 bases; unmatched junction bases: 19. Germline CDR1 SGDLS, CDR2 YYNGEE. The CDR3 is made up of 18 amino acids. CDR3 DNA sequence: TGTGCCAGCAGCGGATCAACCCAGAGCGGGGCAGTTAGGGATACGCAGTATTTT. Translating gives CASSGSTQSGAVRDTQYF. The full variable domain, completed using reference TRBV9 and TRBJ2-3, is DSGVTQTPKHLITATGQRVTLRCSPRSGDLSVYWYQQSLDQGLQFLIQYYNGEERAKGNILERFSAQQFPDLHSELNLSSLELGDSALYFCASSGSTQSGAVRDTQYFGPGTRLTVL.

V and J are TRBV7-9 and TRBJ2-1; 10 positions match TRBD2. Germline CDR1 reads SEHNR; CDR2 reads FQNEAQ (reference sequence). V lost 8 bases, J lost 6 bases, and 7 bases stayed unmatched. The length of the CDR3 is 14 residues. Written as DNA, the CDR3 is TGTGCCAGCGGGGGGGCTAGCGGGAGCAATGAGCAGTTCTTC. It is translated as CASGGASGSNEQFF.

This clone was seen more than once but under ten times. V is TRBV4-1 and J is TRBJ2-1; TRBD2 matches at 9 bases. V shed 3 bases and J 6 bases; nucleotides not matched to a gene: 15. The CDR3 sequence is 18 residues long. Germline CDR1 MGHRA, CDR2 YSYEKL. The CDR3 DNA follows: TGCGCCAGCAGCCACCCTCCGTCGGTAGCGGGAGAGGGCAATGAGCAGTTCTTC. This encodes CASSHPPSVAGEGNEQFF.

V gene TRBV7-8 combines with J gene TRBJ2-6; no clear D. The CDR3 loop spans 13 amino acids. Trimming stripped 7 bases from V and 0 bases from J, with 4 bases between. Germline values: CDR1 SGHVS, CDR2 FQNEAQ. This chain's CDR3 is CASTLSGANVLTF. CDR3 sequence (DNA): TGTGCCAGCACACTCTCTGGGGCCAACGTCCTGACTTTC.

The rearrangement joins TRBV2 to TRBJ2-3, with a tentative D call TRBD1 (5 bases). V shed 7 bases and J shed 3 bases, with 14 bases lying between them. Germline values: CDR1 SNHLY, CDR2 FYNNEI. The CDR3 is 14 amino acids. CDR3 amino acids: CASKGQVHTDTQYF. CDR3 DNA: TGTGCCAGCAAGGGGCAGGTCCATACAGATACGCAGTATTTT.

This clone has only a few counts. The chain joins TRBV5-1 to TRBJ2-5; 8 bases match TRBD1. This CDR3 spans 14 amino acids. Germline CDR1 is SGHRS and CDR2 is YFSETQ. V gave up 1 base and J gave up 5 bases; unmatched junction bases: 4. The CDR3 nucleotides read TGCGCCAGCAGCTTGCCAGGGGGCTCGGAGACCCAGTACTTC. Translating gives CASSLPGGSETQYF.